One and the same sample provided the 14 T cell receptor beta chains below, sequenced in a study of cytomegalovirus exposure and HLA in healthy donors. 60 Vbeta and 13 Jbeta primers were used in PCR. The table came from immunoSEQ multiplex PCR; TCRdb's copy has only in-frame clones and leaves some out. This table lists about 130,000 clones. Sequenced: PBMCs. These receptors came from a woman aged 60-75 years in good health and CMV-seronegative.

The V and J genes are TRBV6-1 and TRBJ2-1; D perhaps matches TRBD2 (5 bases). CDR3 length: 14 amino acids. Germline-derived CDR1 and CDR2 are MNHNS and SASEGT. V lost 1 base and J 8 bases, leaving 12 bases between the germline ends. The CDR3 DNA reads TGTGCCAGCAGTGAAGTTACAAAAGCGGATGAGCAGTTCTTC. It translates to CASSEVTKADEQFF.

V is TRBV5-4 and J is TRBJ2-3, with 8 bases fitting TRBD2. CDR1 and CDR2 from the germline V gene are SGHNT and YYREEE (reference sequence). Unmatched junction bases numbered 10, after V lost 4 bases and J lost 3 bases. CDR3 length: 16 residues. Here the CDR3 reads CASSLPGGAGTDTQYF. In DNA form, the CDR3 reads TGTGCCAGCAGCCTGCCCGGGGGGGCAGGGACAGATACGCAGTATTTT.

The chain joins TRBV7-3 to TRBJ2-5; tentatively, D is TRBD2 (6 bases). This CDR3 comprises 14 residues. Trimming cost V 6 bases and J 2 bases, with 13 bases left between them. Germline V gene sequence: CDR1 SGHTA, CDR2 FQGTGA. CDR3 sequence reads: CASSSSGVQETQYF. The CDR3 DNA reads as TGTGCCAGCAGTTCCTCGGGGGTGCAAGAGACCCAGTACTTC.

V is TRBV27 and J is TRBJ2-7, with TRBD2 matching 11 bases. The ends lost 4 bases at V and 6 bases at J; junction bases unmatched: 14. The germline CDR1 and CDR2 sequences are MNHEY and SMNVEV (reference sequence). The CDR3 contains 17 residues. The CDR3 spells CASSSWGSGRAESEQYF. DNA for the CDR3: TGTGCCAGCAGTTCCTGGGGTAGCGGGAGGGCAGAGAGCGAGCAGTACTTC.

The V and J genes are TRBV28 and TRBJ2-7; 14 nucleotides line up with TRBD2. The trim removed 3 bases at V and 6 bases at J, leaving 16 bases unmatched. Germline loops: CDR1 MDHEN, CDR2 SYDVKM. This CDR3 is 19 amino acids long. CDR3 region: CASSFPQTSGLAGATEQYF. The CDR3 DNA follows: TGTGCCAGCAGTTTTCCTCAAACCTCGGGACTAGCGGGAGCTACCGAGCAGTACTTC.

This rearrangement joins TRBV6-6 to TRBJ1-1; 9 bases match TRBD1. CDR1 MNHNY and CDR2 SVGAGI come from the germline V gene (reference sequence). V shed 5 bases and J 4 bases; nucleotides not matched to a gene: 5. CDR3 size: 14 residues. CDR3 loop: CASSTGTGRTEAFF. CDR3 bases: TGTGCCAGCAGTACCGGGACAGGGCGCACTGAAGCTTTCTTT.

This chain connects TRBV19 to TRBJ2-7; 12 bases line up with TRBD1. CDR3 size: 17 residues. After removal of 3 bases from V and 1 base from J, the junction contained 7 bases not matched to a gene. Germline V gene data show CDR1 as LNHDA and CDR2 as SQIVND (reference sequence). Written as DNA, the CDR3 is TGTGCCAGTAGTATCGGGACAGGGGGCGATAGGTCCTACGAGCAGTACTTC. This gives the protein CASSIGTGGDRSYEQYF.

This chain joins TRBV28 and TRBJ1-2; D remains unclear. The ends were cut back, 7 bases at V and 7 bases at J, with 13 bases in the middle. The CDR3 length is 12 residues. Germline loops: CDR1 MDHEN, CDR2 SYDVKM. This CDR3 reads CASTTWAGGYTF. The CDR3 DNA follows: TGTGCCAGCACCACTTGGGCCGGTGGCTACACCTTC.

The chain carries TRBV13 and TRBJ1-3; the D is unclear. The CDR3 is 15 amino acids. The germline CDR1 and CDR2 sequences are PRHDT and FYEKMQ (reference sequence). Trimming cost V 0 bases and J 0 bases, with 6 bases left between them. CDR3 DNA sequence: TGTGCCAGCAGCTTAGGACATATCTCTGGAAACACCATATATTTT. As protein: CASSLGHISGNTIYF.

This chain joins TRBV18 and TRBJ1-2; D call uncertain. The CDR3 extends over 16 amino acids. The germline CDR1 and CDR2 sequences are KGHSH and LQKENI. The ends were cut back, 3 bases at V and 5 bases at J, with 19 bases in the middle. The CDR3 bases are TGTGCCAGCTCACCGGAGACGGCGGGGAACCCTTATGGCTACACCTTC. Translation: CASSPETAGNPYGYTF.

The CDR3, as DNA: TGCGCCAGCAGCTTGGCGGTAGTTGCGGGAGGGACCTACGAGCAGTACTTC. It yields the protein CASSLAVVAGGTYEQYF. The J gene is TRBJ2-7, the V gene TRBV5-1; 9 nucleotides line up with TRBD2. CDR1 and CDR2 from the germline V gene are SGHRS and YFSETQ. J was trimmed by 2 bases and V by 0 bases; bases with no gene match: 9. The CDR3 runs 17 residues. Full variable domain (remainder filled in from reference TRBV5-1 and TRBJ2-7): KAGVTQTPRYLIKTRGQQVTLSCSPISGHRSVSWYQQTPGQGLQFLFEYFSETQRNKGNFPGRFSGRQFSNSRSEMNVSTLELGDSALYLCASSLAVVAGGTYEQYFGPGTRLTVT.

The chain combines TRBV5-1 with TRBJ1-3; D remains ambiguous. CDR3 length: 18 amino acids. The germline V and J ends were trimmed by 0 bases and 0 bases, with 16 bases remaining between them. Germline CDR1 reads SGHRS; CDR2 reads YFSETQ. CDR3 amino acids: CASSLGTGGRFSGNTIYF. For the CDR3, the DNA is TGCGCCAGCAGCTTGGGCACCGGAGGGCGATTCTCTGGAAACACCATATATTTT.

The chain has TRBV4-2 and TRBJ1-1, with D possibly being TRBD1 (5 bases). Germline CDR1 and CDR2: LGHNA and YNFKEQ. Trimming removed 7 bases at V and 4 bases at J, with 19 bases between. The CDR3 consists of 15 residues. The CDR3 coding sequence is TGTGCCAGCAACACAGAAGGGGCAGTTATCACTGAAGCTTTCTTT. Translation gives CASNTEGAVITEAFF.

The rearrangement uses TRBV7-6 and TRBJ1-5; 10 bases are shared with TRBD1. Germline CDR1 reads SGHVS; CDR2 reads FNYEAQ. The CDR3 extends over 16 amino acids. V was clipped by 4 bases and J by 6 bases; unmatched bases: 9. CDR3: CASSSAPGTGVQPQHF. The CDR3 DNA is TGTGCCAGCAGCTCCGCCCCAGGGACAGGGGTTCAGCCCCAGCATTTT.